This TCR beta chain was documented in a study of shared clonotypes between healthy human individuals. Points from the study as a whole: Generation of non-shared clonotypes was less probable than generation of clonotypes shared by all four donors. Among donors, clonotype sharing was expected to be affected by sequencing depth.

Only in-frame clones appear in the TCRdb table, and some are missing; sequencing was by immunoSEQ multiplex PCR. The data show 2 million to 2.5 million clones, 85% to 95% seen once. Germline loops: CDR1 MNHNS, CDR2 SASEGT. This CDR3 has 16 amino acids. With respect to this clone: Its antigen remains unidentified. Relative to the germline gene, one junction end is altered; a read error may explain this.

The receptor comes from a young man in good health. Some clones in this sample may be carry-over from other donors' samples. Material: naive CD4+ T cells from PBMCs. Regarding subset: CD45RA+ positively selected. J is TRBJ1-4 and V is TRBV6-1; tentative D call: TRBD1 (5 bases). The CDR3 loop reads CASSEGTGLFNEKLFF. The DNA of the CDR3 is TGTGCCAGCAGCGAAGGAACGGGACTTTTTAATGAAAAACTGTTTTTT.